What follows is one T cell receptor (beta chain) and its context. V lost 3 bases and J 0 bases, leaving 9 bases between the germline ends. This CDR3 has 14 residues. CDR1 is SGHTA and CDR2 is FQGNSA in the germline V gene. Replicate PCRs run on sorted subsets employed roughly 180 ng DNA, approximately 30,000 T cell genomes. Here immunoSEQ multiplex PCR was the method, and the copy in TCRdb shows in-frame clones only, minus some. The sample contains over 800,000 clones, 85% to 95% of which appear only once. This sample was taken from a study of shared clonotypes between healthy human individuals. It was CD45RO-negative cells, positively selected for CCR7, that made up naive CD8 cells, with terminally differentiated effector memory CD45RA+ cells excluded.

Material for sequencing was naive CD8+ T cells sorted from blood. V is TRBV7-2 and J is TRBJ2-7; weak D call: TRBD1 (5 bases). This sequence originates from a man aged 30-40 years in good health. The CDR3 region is CASSFQGNSYEQYF. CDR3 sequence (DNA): TGTGCCAGCAGCTTCCAGGGCAACTCCTACGAGCAGTACTTC.